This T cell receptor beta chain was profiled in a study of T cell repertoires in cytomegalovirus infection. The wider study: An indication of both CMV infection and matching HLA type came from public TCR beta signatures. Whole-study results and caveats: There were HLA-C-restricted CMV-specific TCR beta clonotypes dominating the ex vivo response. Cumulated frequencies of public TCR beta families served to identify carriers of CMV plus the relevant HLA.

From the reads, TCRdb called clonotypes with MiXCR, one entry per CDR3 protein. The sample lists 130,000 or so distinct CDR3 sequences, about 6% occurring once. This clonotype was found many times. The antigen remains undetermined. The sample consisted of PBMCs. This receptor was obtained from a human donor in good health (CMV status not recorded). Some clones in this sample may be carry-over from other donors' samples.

CDR3 DNA: TGTGCCAGCAGCTTGGGGGGGGCTAGCGGCCACAATGAGCAGTTCTTC. Its protein product is CASSLGGASGHNEQFF. The chain has TRBV11-1 and TRBJ2-1, with a weak D call TRBD2 (7 bases). The germline V gene encodes CDR1 SGHAT and CDR2 FQDESV (reference sequence). The ends were cut back, 3 bases at V and 5 bases at J, with 17 bases in the middle. The CDR3 is made up of 16 amino acids.